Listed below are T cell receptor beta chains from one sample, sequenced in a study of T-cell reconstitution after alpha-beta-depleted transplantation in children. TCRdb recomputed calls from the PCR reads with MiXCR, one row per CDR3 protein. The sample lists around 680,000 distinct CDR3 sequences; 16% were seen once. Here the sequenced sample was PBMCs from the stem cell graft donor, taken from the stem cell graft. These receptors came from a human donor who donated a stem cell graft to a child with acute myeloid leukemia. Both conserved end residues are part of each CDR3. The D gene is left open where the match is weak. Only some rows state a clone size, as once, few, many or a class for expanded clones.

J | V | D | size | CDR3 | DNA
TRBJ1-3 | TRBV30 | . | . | CAWSGGGSPGNTIYF | TGTGCCTGGAGTGGCGGGGGATCGCCTGGAAACACCATATATTTT
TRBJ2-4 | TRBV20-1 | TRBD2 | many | CSARGGNSPNIQYF | TGCAGTGCTAGGGGGGGGAATTCACCCAACATTCAGTACTTC
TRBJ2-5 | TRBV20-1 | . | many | CSASGPPYETQYF | TGCAGTGCTAGTGGACCACCCTATGAGACCCAGTACTTC
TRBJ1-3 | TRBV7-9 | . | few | CASSSGQTSSGNTIYF | TGTGCCAGCAGTTCCGGACAGACAAGCTCTGGAAACACCATATATTTT
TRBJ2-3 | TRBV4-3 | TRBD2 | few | CASSQDLASGADTQYF | TGCGCCAGCAGCCAAGATCTGGCTAGCGGGGCAGATACGCAGTATTTT
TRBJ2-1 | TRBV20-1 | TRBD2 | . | CSAFSGGGNEQFF | TGCAGTGCTTTTAGCGGGGGGGGGAATGAGCAGTTCTTC
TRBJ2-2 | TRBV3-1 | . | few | CASSRGDATGELFF | TGTGCCAGCAGCCGGGGGGACGCGACCGGGGAGCTGTTTTTT
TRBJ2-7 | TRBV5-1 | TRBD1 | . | CASSPGQGFEQYF | TGCGCCAGCAGCCCGGGACAGGGGTTCGAGCAGTACTTC
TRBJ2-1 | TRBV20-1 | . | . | CSARGGRRYNEQFF | TGCAGTGCTAGAGGGGGGCGCAGATACAATGAGCAGTTCTTC
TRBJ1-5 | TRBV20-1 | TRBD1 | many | CSARGGGREQPQHF | TGCAGTGCCCGCGGAGGGGGCAGGGAACAGCCCCAGCATTTT
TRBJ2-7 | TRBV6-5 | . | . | CASSYSSGGPDEQYF | TGTGCCAGCAGTTACTCGTCCGGGGGCCCCGACGAGCAGTACTTC
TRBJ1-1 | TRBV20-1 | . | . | CSARPLREKRTEAFF | TGCAGTGCTAGGCCCTTAAGGGAGAAGAGGACTGAAGCTTTCTTT
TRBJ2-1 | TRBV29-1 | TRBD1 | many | CSVTTGTGVSENEQFF | TGCAGCGTTACAACCGGGACAGGGGTTTCTGAGAATGAGCAGTTCTTC
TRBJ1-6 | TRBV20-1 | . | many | CSASTGPLNSPLHF | TGCAGTGCTAGCACGGGACCGCTTAATTCACCCCTCCACTTT
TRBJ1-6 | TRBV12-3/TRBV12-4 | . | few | CASSPGTPGDSPLHF | TGTGCCAGCAGTCCCGGGACCCCCGGGGATTCACCCCTCCACTTT
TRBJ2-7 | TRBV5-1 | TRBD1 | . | CASSLDLQGASLYEQYF | TGCGCCAGCAGCTTGGATTTACAGGGGGCATCACTCTACGAGCAGTACTTC
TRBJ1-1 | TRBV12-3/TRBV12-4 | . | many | CASSSDRLNTEAFF | TGTGCCAGCAGCTCTGACAGGTTGAACACTGAAGCTTTCTTT
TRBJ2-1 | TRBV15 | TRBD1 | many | CATSRERTGTSYNEQFF | TGTGCCACCAGCAGAGAGAGGACAGGTACCTCCTACAATGAGCAGTTCTTC
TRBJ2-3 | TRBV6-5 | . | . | CASSYGQNTDTQYF | TGTGCCAGCAGTTACGGACAGAACACAGATACGCAGTATTTT
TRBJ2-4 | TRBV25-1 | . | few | CASSQTDLGKNIQYF | TGTGCCAGCAGTCAAACCGATTTGGGCAAAAACATTCAGTACTTC
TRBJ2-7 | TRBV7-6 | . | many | CASTPILKSGKHEQYF | TGTGCCAGCACCCCTATTCTCAAGTCCGGAAAACACGAGCAGTACTTC
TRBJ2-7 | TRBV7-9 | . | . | CASSSYQSPSQYEQYF | TGTGCCAGCAGCTCTTACCAAAGCCCTTCCCAGTACGAGCAGTACTTC
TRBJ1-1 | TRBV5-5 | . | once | CASSPLSSANTEGFF | TGTGCCAGCAGCCCTCTTTCGTCTGCCAACACTGAAGGTTTCTTT
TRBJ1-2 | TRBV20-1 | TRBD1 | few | CSARDLGKDRAYGYTF | TGCAGTGCTAGAGATCTAGGGAAGGACAGGGCCTATGGCTACACCTTC
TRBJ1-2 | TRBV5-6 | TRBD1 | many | CASDFRAGGRYGYTF | TGTGCCAGTGACTTTAGAGCAGGGGGGCGTTATGGCTACACCTTC
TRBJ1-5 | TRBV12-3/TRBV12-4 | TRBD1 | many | CASSLVWGQGAEQPQHF | TGTGCCAGCAGTTTAGTCTGGGGACAGGGGGCCGAACAGCCCCAGCATTTT
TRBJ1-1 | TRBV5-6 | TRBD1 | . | CASSLGGDRGKNTEAFF | TGTGCCAGCAGCTTGGGGGGGGACAGGGGTAAGAACACTGAAGCTTTCTTT
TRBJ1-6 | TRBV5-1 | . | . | CASSLEGVDSPLHF | TGCGCCAGCAGCTTGGAGGGGGTAGATTCACCCCTCCACTTT